The 30 T cell receptor beta chains in this list originate from one sample, sequenced in a study of cytomegalovirus exposure and HLA in healthy donors. Primers for the PCR totalled 60 Vbeta and 13 Jbeta. The method was immunoSEQ multiplex PCR; TCRdb's version includes in-frame clones alone and lacks a portion of them. The profile shows more than 80,000 clones, 76% of them singletons. Source material: PBMCs. The receptors come from a woman aged 60-75 years in good health and CMV-seropositive.

The chain has TRBV7-6 and TRBJ2-5; 8 positions match TRBD2. CDR3 length: 16 amino acids. V was clipped by 5 bases and J by 0 bases; unmatched bases: 8. The germline CDR1 and CDR2 sequences are SGHVS and FNYEAQ. The CDR3 is CASSRSLLADQETQYF. As DNA, the CDR3 is TGTGCCAGCAGCCGGAGCCTACTAGCGGACCAAGAGACCCAGTACTTC. The full variable domain, rest sourced from reference TRBV7-6 and TRBJ2-5, is GAGVSQSPRYKVTKRGQDVALRCDPISGHVSLYWYRQALGQGPEFLTYFNYEAQQDKSGLPNDRFSAERPEGSISTLTIQRTEQRDSAMYRCASSRSLLADQETQYFGPGTRLLVL.

In DNA form, the CDR3 reads TGTGCCAGCAGCTCCGGACAGGGGGGAGGCTACACCTTC. It yields the protein CASSSGQGGGYTF. V usage is TRBV7-9 and J usage is TRBJ1-2; 10 nucleotides agree with TRBD1. The trim removed 4 bases at V and 8 bases at J, leaving 4 bases unmatched. The CDR3 has 13 amino acids. Germline-derived CDR1 and CDR2 are SEHNR and FQNEAQ (reference sequence).

In this sample, this clone turned up a few times. The chain combines TRBV28 with TRBJ2-7; TRBD1 is a possible D gene (5 bases). The CDR3 totals 13 residues. Germline-derived CDR1 and CDR2 are MDHEN and SYDVKM. The germline V and J ends were trimmed by 2 bases and 6 bases, with 11 bases remaining between them. DNA for the CDR3: TGTGCCAGCAGTTTACTCCAGGGCTCCGAGCAGTACTTC. Its protein is CASSLLQGSEQYF.

The V gene is TRBV5-4, the J gene TRBJ2-3; 8 nucleotides match TRBD1. This CDR3 comprises 15 residues. Germline CDR1 and CDR2: SGHNT and YYREEE (reference sequence). After removal of 0 bases from V and 11 bases from J, the junction contained 11 bases not matched to a gene. Written as DNA, the CDR3 is TGTGCCAGCAGCTTGGGACAGGGGAGAGTGGCATTGCAGTATTTT. As protein: CASSLGQGRVALQYF.

The chain is built from TRBV27 and TRBJ2-5, with TRBD1 as a possible D gene (6 bases). The J call may be mistaken, given a closer DNA end match to TRBJ2-7. The CDR3 length is 14 residues. CDR1 is MNHEY, CDR2 SMNVEV, per germline (reference sequence). The CDR3 region has the DNA TGTGCCAGCAGTTTAATGCAGGGGATATACGAGCAGTACTTC. Its protein is CASSLMQGIYEQYF.

The V call is TRBV18, the J call TRBJ2-1; D is unclear. From germline, CDR1 is KGHSH and CDR2 LQKENI. Trimming removed 4 bases at V and 3 bases at J, with 7 bases between. CDR3 length: 13 residues. The CDR3 reads CASSHINYNEQFF. CDR3 nucleotide sequence: TGTGCCAGCTCACACATTAACTACAATGAGCAGTTCTTC.

The chain joins TRBV18 to TRBJ2-7; 7 bases agree with TRBD1. There are 12 residues in the CDR3. V lost 1 base and J lost 12; bases outside the gene matches: 6. The V gene's germline CDR1 is KGHSH and CDR2 LQKENI. The CDR3 DNA reads as TGTGCCAGCTCACCACAAAGGGGGCAGGGGTACTTC. Translation gives CASSPQRGQGYF.

This clone was observed a handful of times. V usage is TRBV5-1 and J usage is TRBJ2-3; 7 bases map to TRBD2. V was clipped by 7 bases and J by 2 bases; unmatched bases: 4. Germline V gene sequence: CDR1 SGHRS, CDR2 YFSETQ. This CDR3 is built from 13 residues. CDR3 DNA: TGCGCCAGCGGCGCGGGGGTCACAGATACGCAGTATTTT. Protein product: CASGAGVTDTQYF.

J is TRBJ2-7 and V is TRBV6-5; weak D call: TRBD2 (5 bases). The CDR3 has 13 residues. CDR1 is MNHEY, CDR2 SVGAGI, per germline. Between the trimmed V and J ends, which lost 8 bases and 4 bases, there was a span of 15 bases. The CDR3 DNA follows: TGTGCCAGCCAGAGCCCGCCGGGGTACGAGCAGTACTTC. Its protein product is CASQSPPGYEQYF.

J is TRBJ2-3 and V is TRBV7-3, with 9 bases identical to TRBD2. Germline V gene data show CDR1 as SGHTA and CDR2 as FQGTGA. J was trimmed by 4 bases and V by 5 bases; bases with no gene match: 4. This CDR3 has 14 amino acids. CDR3 amino acids: CASSGAGGADTQYF. The DNA for the CDR3 is TGTGCCAGCAGCGGAGCGGGAGGCGCAGATACGCAGTATTTT.

This clone came up a few times. This chain links TRBV5-4 with TRBJ1-1; D call uncertain. Trimming shortened V by 4 bases and J by 1 base, and 11 bases separated the two germline ends. The CDR3 runs 14 residues. The germline V gene encodes CDR1 SGHNT and CDR2 YYREEE (reference sequence). CDR3: CASSPFPRNTEAFF. In DNA, the CDR3 is TGTGCCAGCAGCCCGTTTCCCCGGAACACTGAAGCTTTCTTT.

This clone was counted between two and nine times. The chain has TRBV10-3 and TRBJ1-5, with D tentatively TRBD1 (6 bases). The CDR3 spans 15 residues. V lost 6 bases and J 0 bases, leaving 12 bases between the germline ends. Germline CDR1 is ENHRY and CDR2 is SYGVKD. CDR3 DNA sequence: TGTGCCATCAGAGCGGGACACAATAGCAATCAGCCCCAGCATTTT. It specifies CAIRAGHNSNQPQHF.

V gene TRBV2 combines with J gene TRBJ2-1; D may be TRBD2 (6 bases). Trimming took off 7 bases at V and 4 bases at J, with 14 bases between the two ends. CDR3 size: 14 residues. In germline, CDR1 is SNHLY, CDR2 FYNNEI. The CDR3 DNA is TGTGCCAGCATTTCTAGCGACCCTTACAATGAGCAGTTCTTC. It is translated as CASISSDPYNEQFF. The full variable domain, rest sourced from reference TRBV2 and TRBJ2-1, is EPEVTQTPSHQVTQMGQEVILRCVPISNHLYFYWYRQILGQKVEFLVSFYNNEISEKSEIFDDQFSVERPDGSNFTLKIRSTKLEDSAMYFCASISSDPYNEQFFGPGTRLTVL.

The chain employs TRBV30 and TRBJ1-5; TRBD1 matches 8 bases. The germline V gene encodes CDR1 GTSNPN and CDR2 SVGIG (reference sequence). V gave up 4 bases and J gave up 1 base; unmatched junction bases: 3. CDR3 size: 14 residues. CDR3 sequence (DNA): TGTGCCTGGAACACAGGGGGGAGCAATCAGCCCCAGCATTTT. This gives the protein CAWNTGGSNQPQHF. Full variable domain (missing parts from reference TRBV30 and TRBJ1-5): SQTIHQWPATLVQPVGSPLSLECTVEGTSNPNLYWYRQAAGRGLQLLFYSVGIGQISSEVPQNLSASRPQDRQFILSSKKLLLSDSGFYLCAWNTGGSNQPQHFGDGTRLSIL.

This chain uses TRBV7-9 with TRBJ2-3, with 14 bases lining up with TRBD2. The length of the CDR3 is 18 residues. Per germline, CDR1 SEHNR and CDR2 FQNEAQ (reference sequence). The junction had 8 bases not matched to a gene; V was cut back by 3 bases and J by 3 bases. The CDR3 loop is CASSFTGLAGVGTDTQYF. The CDR3 DNA reads TGTGCCAGCAGCTTCACGGGACTAGCGGGAGTCGGTACAGATACGCAGTATTTT.

The J gene is TRBJ2-2, the V gene TRBV2; TRBD2 matches 11 bases. V was clipped by 4 bases and J by 7 bases; unmatched bases: 11. The CDR3 is 17 amino acids. The V gene's germline CDR1 is SNHLY and CDR2 FYNNEI. CDR3 sequence: CASSVDSGRATGGELFF. The CDR3 DNA reads as TGTGCCAGCAGTGTTGATAGCGGGAGGGCTACGGGCGGGGAGCTGTTTTTT.

A single count supports this clone. J is TRBJ1-3 and V is TRBV4-1, with a tentative D call TRBD1 (5 bases). The germline V and J ends were trimmed by 0 bases and 4 bases, with 7 bases remaining between them. This CDR3 region has 14 residues. Per germline, CDR1 MGHRA and CDR2 YSYEKL. This CDR3 is CASSQEGQGNTIYF. CDR3 nucleotides: TGCGCCAGCAGCCAAGAGGGGCAGGGAAACACCATATATTTT.

The chain uses TRBV5-4 and TRBJ2-1; 9 bases line up with TRBD2. J gave up 0 bases and V 3 bases, and 10 bases lay outside the gene matches. The CDR3 sequence is 18 residues long. CDR1 SGHNT and CDR2 YYREEE come from the germline V gene (reference sequence). The CDR3 sequence: CASSSEAGGPSSYNEQFF. CDR3 in DNA: TGTGCCAGCAGCTCGGAAGCGGGAGGCCCGAGCTCCTACAATGAGCAGTTCTTC.

This clone has more than one count but fewer than ten. The gene calls are TRBV2 and TRBJ2-4; weak D call: TRBD2 (5 bases). This CDR3 contains 15 residues. In germline, CDR1 is SNHLY, CDR2 FYNNEI. The V gene lost 4 bases and the J gene lost 1 base, with 11 bases spanning the gap. The DNA for the CDR3 is TGTGCCAGCAGTGGTGGACCGGGGGCCAAAAACATTCAGTACTTC. Protein sequence: CASSGGPGAKNIQYF.

The chain links TRBV6-5 to TRBJ2-7; possibly TRBD1 for D (6 bases). Germline CDR1 and CDR2: MNHEY and SVGAGI. This CDR3 contains 13 residues. Trimming stripped 6 bases from V and 2 bases from J, with 11 bases between. CDR3 sequence (DNA): TGTGCCAGCAGCTACAGGACAGCCTACGAGCAGTACTTC. This gives the protein CASSYRTAYEQYF.

V usage is TRBV7-2 and J usage is TRBJ1-1, with D possibly being TRBD1 (5 bases). V was trimmed by 6 bases and J by 1 base, leaving 9 bases between them. This CDR3 has 13 residues. Germline V lookup: CDR1 SGHTA, CDR2 FQGNSA. CDR3 region: CASRVDRNTEAFF. The DNA for the CDR3 is TGTGCCAGCAGAGTAGACAGGAACACTGAAGCTTTCTTT.

V usage is TRBV27 and J usage is TRBJ2-7; 9 bases align to TRBD2. The CDR3 consists of 18 residues. After removal of 0 bases from V and 7 bases from J, the junction contained 16 bases not matched to a gene. Germline V lookup: CDR1 MNHEY, CDR2 SMNVEV (reference sequence). This chain's CDR3 is CASSLSALRGGRVFEQYF. CDR3 DNA sequence: TGTGCCAGCAGTTTATCCGCCCTAAGGGGCGGGAGGGTCTTTGAGCAGTACTTC.

The CDR3 spells CATRAGPSYEQYF. In DNA form, the CDR3 reads TGTGCCACTAGGGCGGGACCCAGCTACGAGCAGTACTTC. The chain is built from TRBV2 and TRBJ2-5; D might be TRBD2 (6 bases). TRBJ2-7 explains the end of the DNA better; the J call may be wrong. CDR1 is SNHLY, CDR2 FYNNEI, per germline. CDR3 length equals 13 residues.

The chain has TRBV15 and TRBJ1-2; a possible D gene is TRBD1 (5 bases). The CDR3 has 15 residues. CDR1 is LNHNV, CDR2 YYDKDF, per germline (reference sequence). V was clipped by 1 base and J by 8 bases, with 17 bases between them. The CDR3 loop is CATSRGGARGGGYTF. In DNA form, the CDR3 reads TGTGCCACCAGCAGAGGCGGGGCGAGGGGAGGAGGCTACACCTTC.

This clone appeared a single time. The junction does not match germline at one end; this may be a read error. The chain carries TRBV19 and TRBJ1-2; possible D gene TRBD1, 6 bases. The CDR3 is 13 residues long. Germline CDR1 reads LNHDA; CDR2 reads SQIVND (reference sequence). DNA of the CDR3: TGTGCCAGTAGCCCCGACAGGCCCTATCGCTACACCTTC. Translation: CASSPDRPYRYTF.

CDR3 residues: CSAVPRGLTNEKLFF. In DNA, the CDR3 is TGCAGCGCCGTACCGCGGGGTTTGACTAATGAAAAACTGTTTTTT. The chain is built from TRBV29-1 and TRBJ1-4; no clear D gene. This CDR3 is 15 amino acids long. In germline, CDR1 is SQVTM, CDR2 ANQGSEA. The V and J ends lost 7 bases and 2 bases respectively, with 17 bases between them.

This chain links TRBV6-5 with TRBJ1-2, with D hard to call. V was shortened by 2 bases and J by 4 bases, with 14 bases between the two germline ends. The CDR3 extends over 15 amino acids. Looked up from germline, CDR1 is MNHEY and CDR2 is SVGAGI. CDR3 nucleotides: TGTGCCAGCAGTTACGATCTTACGGGAGTCTATGGCTACACCTTC. As protein: CASSYDLTGVYGYTF.

This clone occurred a few times. The V call is TRBV6-5, the J call TRBJ1-5, with TRBD1 as a possible D gene (5 bases). V dropped 6 bases and J dropped 4 bases, with 10 bases sitting between them. The length of the CDR3 is 13 residues. Germline V gives CDR1 MNHEY, CDR2 SVGAGI. In nucleotides, the CDR3 is TGTGCCAGCAGGCTTCAGGGAAATCAGCCCCAGCATTTT. Its protein product is CASRLQGNQPQHF.

The genes are TRBV11-3 and TRBJ2-5; D not certain. V lost 0 bases and J lost 3, with 5 bases in between. The CDR3 is 13 residues long. Germline CDR1 is SGHNT and CDR2 is YENEEA. The CDR3 loop is CASSLDHKETQYF. In nucleotides, the CDR3 is TGTGCCAGCAGCTTAGACCACAAAGAGACCCAGTACTTC.

This clone showed up just a few times. This rearrangement joins TRBV10-2 to TRBJ2-1, with D perhaps TRBD2 (6 bases). Trimming stripped 8 bases from V and 9 bases from J, with 8 bases between. Germline V lookup: CDR1 WSHSY, CDR2 SAAADI. The CDR3 spans 10 residues. As DNA, the CDR3 is TGCGCCAGCGGAGGGCTTGAGCAGTTCTTC. Encoded protein: CASGGLEQFF.